A selection of T cell receptor beta chains follows, all from one sample in a study of CD8+ T cells in alopecia areata. The method was immunoSEQ multiplex PCR; TCRdb's version includes in-frame clones alone and lacks a portion of them. The table has under 150,000 clones, over 55% seen once. The input for sequencing was CD4+ T cells sorted from blood, taken at week 4, from a patient treated with tofacitinib. Every receptor here comes from a human donor with alopecia areata. Each CDR3 is given with its conserved first and last residue. A D gene is named only where the DNA matches it firmly. Not every row has a clone size; where given, it reads once, few, many or a size class.

size: few
V: TRBV30
J: TRBJ2-1
D: TRBD2
CDR3: CAWSVILAGGEQFF
DNA: TGTGCCTGGAGTGTAATCCTAGCGGGTGGGGAGCAGTTCTTC

size: -
V: TRBV5-6
J: TRBJ2-3
D: TRBD2
CDR3: CASSPLSGGAHTDTQYF
DNA: TGTGCCAGCAGCCCATTAAGCGGGGGGGCACACACAGATACGCAGTATTTT

size: -
V: TRBV2
J: TRBJ2-1
D: TRBD2
CDR3: CASSDVTSLGNEQFF
DNA: TGTGCCAGCAGTGATGTGACTAGCCTCGGAAATGAGCAGTTCTTC

size: -
V: TRBV29-1
J: TRBJ2-5
D: TRBD2
CDR3: CSAVGGYQETQYF
DNA: TGCAGCGCCGTGGGGGGGTACCAAGAGACCCAGTACTTC

size: -
V: TRBV19
J: TRBJ1-1
D: -
CDR3: CASSMKGTLNTEAFF
DNA: TGTGCCAGTAGTATGAAAGGGACTCTAAACACTGAAGCTTTCTTT

size: -
V: TRBV9
J: TRBJ2-5
D: -
CDR3: CASSVGGRLAETQYF
DNA: TGTGCCAGCAGCGTAGGAGGCAGGTTGGCCGAGACCCAGTACTTC

size: -
V: TRBV28
J: TRBJ2-7
D: -
CDR3: CASSDSSYEQYF
DNA: TGTGCCAGCTCCGACTCGTCCTACGAGCAGTACTTC

size: -
V: TRBV19
J: TRBJ1-5
D: -
CDR3: CASRSGGGNQPQHF
DNA: TGTGCCAGTAGATCGGGGGGCGGCAATCAGCCCCAGCATTTT

size: -
V: TRBV10-3
J: TRBJ2-4
D: TRBD1
CDR3: CATGQDKRDIQYF
DNA: TGTGCCACCGGACAGGACAAACGGGACATTCAGTACTTC

size: -
V: TRBV19
J: TRBJ2-7
D: -
CDR3: CASSPQGGSYEQYF
DNA: TGTGCCAGTAGTCCTCAGGGTGGATCCTACGAGCAGTACTTC

size: -
V: TRBV5-4
J: TRBJ2-6
D: -
CDR3: CASSSGGRRSGANVLTF
DNA: TGTGCCAGCAGCTCAGGCGGACGGCGCTCTGGGGCCAACGTCCTGACTTTC

size: -
V: TRBV25-1
J: TRBJ2-7
D: -
CDR3: CASKGVNEQYF
DNA: TGTGCCAGCAAAGGCGTAAACGAGCAGTACTTC

size: once
V: TRBV19
J: TRBJ2-7
D: -
CDR3: CASSIGLGEQYF
DNA: TGTGCCAGTAGTATCGGGCTAGGGGAGCAGTACTTC

size: -
V: TRBV29-1
J: TRBJ2-2
D: -
CDR3: CSVAEASTGELFF
DNA: TGCAGCGTCGCCGAGGCTAGCACCGGGGAGCTGTTTTTT

size: -
V: TRBV29-1
J: TRBJ2-7
D: -
CDR3: CSVAPTDRYEQYF
DNA: TGCAGCGTTGCCCCTACAGACCGCTACGAGCAGTACTTC

size: -
V: TRBV7-9
J: TRBJ2-3
D: TRBD2
CDR3: CASSFPSGMGTDTQYF
DNA: TGTGCCAGCAGCTTCCCGAGCGGGATGGGCACAGATACGCAGTATTTT

size: -
V: TRBV19
J: TRBJ1-5
D: TRBD1
CDR3: CASTYRGRDQPQHF
DNA: TGTGCCAGCACATACAGGGGGCGCGATCAGCCCCAGCATTTT

size: few
V: TRBV10-3
J: TRBJ2-5
D: TRBD2
CDR3: CATGGPSVETQYF
DNA: TGTGCCACGGGGGGGCCGTCGGTCGAGACCCAGTACTTC

size: few
V: TRBV5-1
J: TRBJ1-2
D: -
CDR3: CASPSLQRTDGYTF
DNA: TGCGCCAGCCCCTCCCTGCAGAGGACGGATGGCTACACCTTC

size: once
V: TRBV7-8
J: TRBJ1-2
D: TRBD1
CDR3: CASSYSRTGKGDGYTF
DNA: TGTGCCAGCAGCTATAGCCGGACAGGGAAAGGAGATGGCTACACCTTC

size: -
V: TRBV28
J: TRBJ1-5
D: -
CDR3: CASERGYGQPQHF
DNA: TGTGCCAGTGAGAGGGGATATGGACAGCCCCAGCATTTT

size: -
V: TRBV18
J: TRBJ1-2
D: -
CDR3: CASSRTGPRDGYTF
DNA: TGTGCCAGCTCACGAACGGGACCGCGGGATGGCTACACCTTC

size: -
V: TRBV15
J: TRBJ1-6
D: -
CDR3: CATSREKGQSSYNSPLHF
DNA: TGTGCCACCAGCAGAGAGAAAGGACAGAGCTCCTATAATTCACCCCTCCACTTT

size: -
V: TRBV7-2
J: TRBJ1-1
D: -
CDR3: CASSPDLGTEAFF
DNA: TGTGCCAGCAGCCCCGACCTTGGCACTGAAGCTTTCTTT

size: -
V: TRBV11-2
J: TRBJ2-1
D: TRBD2
CDR3: CASSSGAGGPIEQFF
DNA: TGTGCCAGCAGCTCCGGAGCGGGGGGGCCGATTGAGCAGTTCTTC

size: -
V: TRBV9
J: TRBJ2-3
D: -
CDR3: CASSVSLTDTQYF
DNA: TGTGCCAGCAGCGTTTCCCTCACAGATACGCAGTATTTT

size: -
V: TRBV18
J: TRBJ2-5
D: TRBD2
CDR3: CASSRTSGSQETQYF
DNA: TGTGCCAGCTCACGCACTAGCGGGAGTCAAGAGACCCAGTACTTC

size: -
V: TRBV7-9
J: TRBJ2-5
D: TRBD1
CDR3: CASSPVGQGIKETQYF
DNA: TGTGCCAGCAGCCCGGTGGGACAGGGGATCAAAGAGACCCAGTACTTC

size: -
V: TRBV29-1
J: TRBJ2-3
D: -
CDR3: CSVGLTDTQYF
DNA: TGCAGCGTTGGTCTCACAGATACGCAGTATTTT

size: -
V: TRBV6-1
J: TRBJ2-3
D: TRBD2
CDR3: CASTAGGSTDTQYF
DNA: TGTGCCAGCACCGCGGGAGGGTCAACAGATACGCAGTATTTT

size: few
V: TRBV7-6
J: TRBJ1-2
D: -
CDR3: CASSPGGPHGYTF
DNA: TGTGCCAGCAGCCCAGGAGGACCTCATGGCTACACCTTC

size: -
V: TRBV6-5
J: TRBJ2-7
D: TRBD1
CDR3: CASSYGQDRTYEQYF
DNA: TGTGCCAGCAGTTACGGACAGGACCGCACCTACGAGCAGTACTTC

size: few
V: TRBV27
J: TRBJ2-2
D: -
CDR3: CASTTDQGGDYTGELFF
DNA: TGTGCCAGCACCACCGATCAGGGGGGAGACTACACCGGGGAGCTGTTTTTT

size: -
V: TRBV15
J: TRBJ1-2
D: TRBD1
CDR3: CATSGGQGRYGYTF
DNA: TGTGCCACCAGCGGGGGACAGGGACGCTATGGCTACACCTTC

size: -
V: TRBV28
J: TRBJ2-7
D: TRBD2
CDR3: CASSLSGGGNEQYF
DNA: TGTGCCAGCAGTTTATCGGGAGGGGGAAACGAGCAGTACTTC

size: -
V: TRBV2
J: TRBJ2-7
D: -
CDR3: CASKLVQEGHEQYF
DNA: TGTGCCAGCAAGTTAGTACAGGAAGGCCACGAGCAGTACTTC

size: -
V: TRBV6-6
J: TRBJ2-7
D: TRBD1
CDR3: CASSYFQGAHEQYF
DNA: TGTGCCAGCAGTTACTTCCAGGGGGCCCACGAGCAGTACTTC

size: few
V: TRBV6-5
J: TRBJ2-3
D: -
CDR3: CASSSSSMRGTDTQYF
DNA: TGTGCCAGCAGTTCCAGTTCTATGAGAGGCACAGATACGCAGTATTTT

size: few
V: TRBV29-1
J: TRBJ1-2
D: -
CDR3: CSVVAAYGYTF
DNA: TGCAGCGTTGTGGCGGCCTATGGCTACACCTTC

size: -
V: TRBV4-2
J: TRBJ2-5
D: -
CDR3: CASSQPDRYQETQYF
DNA: TGTGCCAGCAGCCAGCCGGATCGGTACCAAGAGACCCAGTACTTC

size: -
V: TRBV6-5
J: TRBJ1-1
D: -
CDR3: CASSDRPFRRAFF
DNA: TGTGCCAGCAGTGACCGACCGTTCCGTAGGGCTTTCTTT

size: -
V: TRBV5-1
J: TRBJ2-2
D: -
CDR3: CASSDINTGELFF
DNA: TGCGCCAGCAGCGATATTAACACCGGGGAGCTGTTTTTT

size: once
V: TRBV15
J: TRBJ2-2
D: TRBD1
CDR3: CATSRDRIYTGANTGELFF
DNA: TGTGCCACCAGCAGAGATAGGATATATACAGGGGCGAACACCGGGGAGCTGTTTTTT

size: few
V: TRBV7-2
J: TRBJ2-1
D: -
CDR3: CASSSERTKNEQFF
DNA: TGTGCCAGCAGCTCAGAGAGGACTAAAAATGAGCAGTTCTTC

size: -
V: TRBV7-9
J: TRBJ2-5
D: -
CDR3: CASSRTGTQETQYF
DNA: TGTGCCAGCAGCAGAACCGGGACTCAAGAGACCCAGTACTTC

size: few
V: TRBV27
J: TRBJ2-3
D: -
CDR3: CASSLLGGIPDTQYF
DNA: TGTGCCAGCAGTTTATTGGGCGGGATCCCAGATACGCAGTATTTT

size: once
V: TRBV7-8
J: TRBJ2-7
D: TRBD2
CDR3: CASSLSQWEGGYEQYF
DNA: TGTGCCAGCAGCTTAAGTCAGTGGGAGGGCGGGTACGAGCAGTACTTC

size: -
V: TRBV4-1
J: TRBJ2-3
D: TRBD1
CDR3: CASSYYWTGVTDTQYF
DNA: TGCGCCAGCAGCTACTACTGGACAGGGGTCACAGATACGCAGTATTTT

size: -
V: TRBV18
J: TRBJ1-1
D: -
CDR3: CASSSFADTEAFF
DNA: TGTGCCAGCTCCTCTTTTGCGGACACTGAAGCTTTCTTT

size: -
V: TRBV10-3
J: TRBJ2-7
D: TRBD2
CDR3: CAIRTSGNYEQYF
DNA: TGTGCCATCAGGACTAGCGGGAACTACGAGCAGTACTTC

size: once
V: TRBV9
J: TRBJ2-7
D: TRBD1
CDR3: CASSVGGQGSYEQYF
DNA: TGTGCCAGCAGCGTAGGGGGACAGGGGAGCTACGAGCAGTACTTC

size: -
V: TRBV6-1
J: TRBJ2-1
D: TRBD1
CDR3: CASRPGQGPYNEQFF
DNA: TGTGCCAGCAGACCGGGACAGGGGCCCTACAATGAGCAGTTCTTC

size: -
V: TRBV14
J: TRBJ2-1
D: TRBD1
CDR3: CASRTGGTGVFNEQFF
DNA: TGTGCCAGCAGGACGGGCGGGACAGGGGTATTCAATGAGCAGTTCTTC

size: -
V: TRBV29-1
J: TRBJ2-3
D: TRBD2
CDR3: CSARGRAGTDTQYF
DNA: TGCAGCGCTCGAGGGAGGGCCGGCACAGATACGCAGTATTTT

size: -
V: TRBV29-1
J: TRBJ1-1
D: TRBD1
CDR3: CSVEGLDRGEAFF
DNA: TGCAGCGTTGAAGGTCTTGACAGGGGTGAAGCTTTCTTT